This TCR beta chain was retrieved from a study of shared T cell receptors in the human thymus. Repertoires were generated with immunoSEQ multiplex PCR, while TCRdb's copy carries only in-frame clones and drops some. The table lists some 700,000 clones, 75% to 90% of them singletons, with around 0.0094% in the top ten. This CDR3 is built from 16 residues. With 1 base removed from V and 0 bases from J, the gap between germline ends came to 11 bases. The germline V gene encodes CDR1 LNHNV and CDR2 YYDKDF (reference sequence). In addition, the sample was reused for a study of human thymus T cells. Per that paper: Surgeons resected thymus tissue during corrective heart surgery. Blood and thymic repertoires both appeared biased in V and J gene usage.

The chain recombines TRBV15 with TRBJ2-3; perhaps TRBD1 as D (6 bases). The sequencing input was thymocytes. This receptor was obtained from a girl under two years old with a congenital heart defect. The CDR3, as DNA: TGTGCCACCAGCAGAGTTGGGACACCTAGCACAGATACGCAGTATTTT. Residues: CATSRVGTPSTDTQYF.